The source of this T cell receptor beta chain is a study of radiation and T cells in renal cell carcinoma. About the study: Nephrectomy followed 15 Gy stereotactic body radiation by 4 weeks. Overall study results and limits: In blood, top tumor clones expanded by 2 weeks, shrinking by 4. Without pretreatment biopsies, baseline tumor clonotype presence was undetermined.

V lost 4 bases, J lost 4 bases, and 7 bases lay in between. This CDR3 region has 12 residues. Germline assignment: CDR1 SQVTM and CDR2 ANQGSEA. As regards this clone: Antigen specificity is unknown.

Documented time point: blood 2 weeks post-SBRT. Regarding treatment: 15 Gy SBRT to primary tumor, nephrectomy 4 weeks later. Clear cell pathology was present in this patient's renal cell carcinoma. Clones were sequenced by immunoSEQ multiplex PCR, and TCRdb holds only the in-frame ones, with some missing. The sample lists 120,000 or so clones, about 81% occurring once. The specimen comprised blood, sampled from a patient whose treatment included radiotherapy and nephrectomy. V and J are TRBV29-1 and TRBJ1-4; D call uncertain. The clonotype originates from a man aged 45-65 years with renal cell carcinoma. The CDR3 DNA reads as TGCAGCGTTGTGTTGTTTAATGAAAAACTGTTTTTT. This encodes CSVVLFNEKLFF.